This entry is about one TCR beta chain. The antigen is undetermined. The data were produced by immunoSEQ multiplex PCR, yet TCRdb's version contains in-frame clones alone and is incomplete. This table holds some 140,000 clones, 85% to 95% found once. This sample was included in a study of T cell responses to AZD1222 COVID-19 vaccine. Whole-study results and caveats: Spike-specific TCRs gained breadth and depth after people received two AZD1222 doses. The study reported that nearly half of spike-specific TCRs target unmutated variant regions.

V was shortened by 0 bases and J by 4 bases, with 15 bases between the two germline ends. Germline CDR1 GTSNPN, CDR2 SVGIG (reference sequence). The CDR3 is 15 residues long. V gene TRBV30 combines with J gene TRBJ1-2; TRBD1 is a possible D gene (5 bases). This specimen consisted of peripheral blood, obtained 28 days after the second AZD1222 dose. This clonotype originated in an adult who received the AZD1222 COVID-19 vaccine. The CDR3 nucleotides are TGTGCCTGGAGTGTTACGTGGGTGAGGGGCTATGGCTACACCTTC. Protein sequence: CAWSVTWVRGYGYTF.